This TCR beta chain appears in the sequencing data of a study of T cells expressing NK-cell markers. The CDR3 contains 13 residues. CDR1 is SGHTA, CDR2 FQGNSA, per germline. What made the TCR beta cDNA was 5'RACE template switching with UMIs. After re-calling the 5' RACE reads, TCRdb lists one entry per CDR3 protein, DNA absent. Here the sample table reports roughly 350,000 distinct CDR3 sequences. This TCR was recovered from a man aged 18 to 69 in good health. What was sequenced was blood T cells: a sorted CD56 or NKG2C T cell subset, CD4+ or CD8+ T cells, or bulk PBMC T cells (not recorded which). The chain carries TRBV7-2 and TRBJ2-3; TCRdb picks TRBD1, but there is no DNA to check that call. The CDR3 loop is CASSETGSDTQYF.